These T cell receptor beta chains were read from a single sample in a study of OX40 agonist ivuxolimab in advanced cancers. The repertoire was sequenced with immunoSEQ multiplex PCR; TCRdb's copy has only in-frame clones and lacks some. The sample has just under 75,000 clones, around nine tenths seen once. Sequencing was performed on CD4+ or CD8+ T cells sorted from blood, taken in a trial of the OX40 agonist ivuxolimab. These TCRs come from an adult with an advanced solid tumor such as melanoma, head and neck, liver or kidney cancer. Each CDR3 is given with its conserved first and last residue. D genes are given only for firm matches. Clone size, where shown, is once, few, many, or a class for clones that have expanded.

. | . | TRBJ2-3 | TRBV9 | CASSEHHTDTQYF | TGTGCCAGCAGCGAACACCACACAGATACGCAGTATTTT
. | . | TRBJ2-1 | TRBV2 | CASRGLGEQFF | TGTGCCAGCAGGGGCCTCGGGGAGCAGTTCTTC
. | TRBD2 | TRBJ2-3 | TRBV27 | CASSLNREGFTDTQYF | TGTGCCAGCAGTTTAAACCGGGAGGGCTTCACAGATACGCAGTATTTT
. | . | TRBJ2-5 | TRBV6-1 | CASRPGEETQYF | TGTGCCAGCAGACCCGGGGAAGAGACCCAGTACTTC
. | TRBD1 | TRBJ1-5 | TRBV10-3 | CAISEGQGRNQPQHF | TGTGCCATCAGTGAGGGACAGGGTCGCAATCAGCCCCAGCATTTT
. | TRBD1 | TRBJ2-3 | TRBV6-1 | CASRETGGVDTQYF | TGTGCCAGCAGGGAAACAGGGGGTGTAGATACGCAGTATTTT
. | TRBD2 | TRBJ2-4 | TRBV7-2 | CASSLARARLAENIQYF | TGTGCCAGCAGCTTAGCGAGGGCCCGACTAGCAGAAAACATTCAGTACTTC
. | . | TRBJ2-5 | TRBV10-3 | CASKAQETQYF | TGTGCCTCAAAGGCGCAAGAGACCCAGTACTTC
. | TRBD2 | TRBJ2-2 | TRBV7-9 | CASSPPGLLNTGELFF | TGTGCCAGCAGCCCACCGGGACTACTAAACACCGGGGAGCTGTTTTTT
. | . | TRBJ2-1 | TRBV27 | CASRFTPGSYNEQFF | TGTGCCAGCAGATTCACCCCTGGCTCCTACAATGAGCAGTTCTTC
. | TRBD1 | TRBJ1-2 | TRBV5-1 | CASSPRDRDNYGYTF | TGCGCCAGCAGCCCCCGGGACAGAGATAACTATGGCTACACCTTC
. | TRBD2 | TRBJ2-7 | TRBV27 | CASSLGGGSGSLYEQYF | TGTGCCAGCAGTTTAGGGGGCGGGAGCGGGAGTCTTTACGAGCAGTACTTC
once | . | TRBJ2-7 | TRBV4-2 | CASSSLTEGNEQYF | TGTGCCAGCAGCTCCCTGACAGAGGGAAACGAGCAGTACTTC
few | . | TRBJ2-2 | TRBV6-5 | CASSSRPGTGELFF | TGTGCCAGCAGTAGTCGACCAGGCACCGGGGAGCTGTTTTTT
. | TRBD2 | TRBJ2-5 | TRBV9 | CASSAGTSGSYGGETQYF | TGTGCCAGCAGCGCAGGGACTAGCGGGAGTTATGGAGGAGAGACCCAGTACTTC
. | TRBD1 | TRBJ1-6 | TRBV5-1 | CASSLGLGQGNSPLHF | TGCGCCAGCAGCTTGGGACTGGGACAGGGTAACTCACCCCTCCACTTT
. | TRBD2 | TRBJ2-5 | TRBV7-2 | CASSPGLAGEGETQYF | TGTGCCAGCAGCCCTGGACTAGCGGGAGAGGGAGAGACCCAGTACTTC
once | . | TRBJ1-1 | TRBV29-1 | CSARLGTEAFF | TGCAGCGCCCGGCTGGGCACTGAAGCTTTCTTT
. | TRBD2 | TRBJ2-7 | TRBV7-8 | CASRRTSGSSYEQYF | TGTGCCAGCAGACGGACTAGCGGGAGTTCCTACGAGCAGTACTTC
. | . | TRBJ2-4 | TRBV5-1 | CASSLGQVGKDIQYF | TGCGCCAGCAGCTTGGGGCAGGTGGGAAAGGACATTCAGTACTTC
. | . | TRBJ1-6 | TRBV11-2 | CASSFGQHNSPLHF | TGTGCCAGCAGCTTTGGGCAGCATAATTCACCCCTCCACTTT
. | . | TRBJ2-2 | TRBV7-9 | CASSLKLNTGELFF | TGTGCCAGCAGCTTAAAACTGAACACCGGGGAGCTGTTTTTT
. | TRBD2 | TRBJ2-7 | TRBV7-3 | CASSTRVAGEQYF | TGTGCCAGCAGCACCAGGGTAGCGGGAGAGCAGTACTTC
few | . | TRBJ2-5 | TRBV5-1 | CASSERQETQYF | TGCGCCAGCAGCGAAAGACAAGAGACCCAGTACTTC
once | . | TRBJ2-3 | TRBV28 | CASSLPSTDTQYF | TGTGCCAGCAGTTTACCAAGCACAGATACGCAGTATTTT
. | . | TRBJ2-2 | TRBV29-1 | CSVARNTGELFF | TGCAGCGTTGCGCGGAACACCGGGGAGCTGTTTTTT
. | TRBD2 | TRBJ2-2 | TRBV4-1 | CASSQGSGSTGELFF | TGCGCCAGCAGCCAAGGGAGCGGGAGCACCGGGGAGCTGTTTTTT
. | TRBD2 | TRBJ2-1 | TRBV19 | CASSIYVSGGLVVEQFF | TGTGCCAGTAGTATCTACGTCAGCGGGGGGCTGGTGGTCGAGCAGTTCTTC
. | TRBD2 | TRBJ2-3 | TRBV13 | CASSLNTGTSLTDTQYF | TGTGCCAGCAGCTTAAATACCGGGACTAGCTTAACAGATACGCAGTATTTT
. | TRBD2 | TRBJ2-3 | TRBV9 | CASSVAPSSGRATDTQYF | TGTGCCAGCAGCGTGGCCCCCTCTAGCGGGAGAGCGACAGATACGCAGTATTTT
. | TRBD1 | TRBJ2-7 | TRBV19 | CASAPGQGRNEQYF | TGTGCCTCCGCGCCGGGACAGGGGAGGAACGAGCAGTACTTC
once | TRBD1 | TRBJ2-3 | TRBV19 | CATRGTGMTNTQYF | TGTGCCACCAGGGGGACAGGGATGACGAATACGCAGTATTTT
. | TRBD1 | TRBJ1-4 | TRBV28 | CASSLPQGALSNEKLFF | TGTGCCAGCAGTTTGCCCCAGGGGGCGCTTTCCAATGAAAAACTGTTTTTT
. | . | TRBJ1-3 | TRBV28 | CASSMGGDSGNTIYF | TGTGCCAGCAGTATGGGGGGAGACTCTGGAAACACCATATATTTT
few | . | TRBJ2-4 | TRBV28 | CASSLIGNIQYF | TGTGCCAGCAGTTTAATAGGGAACATTCAGTACTTC
. | . | TRBJ1-2 | TRBV9 | CASSVARGSGNGYTF | TGTGCCAGCAGCGTAGCCCGTGGCTCAGGGAATGGCTACACCTTC